These 18 T cell receptor beta chains were sequenced from one sample in a study of cytomegalovirus exposure and HLA in healthy donors. PCR primers comprised 60 Vbeta and 13 Jbeta primers. The method was immunoSEQ multiplex PCR; TCRdb's version includes in-frame clones alone and lacks a portion of them. This repertoire shows approximately 160,000 clones, around four fifths found once; its top ten account for 1%. Sequenced input: PBMCs. The receptors here all came from a woman between 50 and 59 years old in good health and CMV-seropositive.

This chain links TRBV5-1 with TRBJ2-2, with 11 bases matching TRBD1. The CDR3 is 18 amino acids. V lost 1 base to trimming and J lost 6 bases; unmatched junction nucleotides: 11. The germline V gene encodes CDR1 SGHRS and CDR2 YFSETQ. The DNA for the CDR3 is TGCGCCAGCAGCTTGAATAAATTGGACAGGGGGCGCGCCGGGGAGCTGTTTTTT. It is translated as CASSLNKLDRGRAGELFF.

The chain recombines TRBV29-1 with TRBJ2-5, with 7 positions matching TRBD1. The J call may be wrong; the DNA end is better matched by TRBJ2-7. Germline V gives CDR1 SQVTM, CDR2 ANQGSEA. This CDR3 comprises 13 residues. The CDR3 bases are TGCAGCGCCATAGGACAGGCATCCTACGAGCAGTACTTC. Protein sequence: CSAIGQASYEQYF.

This clone was seen only once. The rearrangement joins TRBV6-1 to TRBJ2-1; 7 bases line up with TRBD2. The V segment lost 7 bases and the J segment 9 bases; nucleotides outside the gene matches: 9. This CDR3 region has 13 residues. CDR1 is MNHNS, CDR2 SASEGT, per germline. CDR3 nucleotide sequence: TGTGCCAGCAAGCGGGACCTTGGGGGTGAGCAGTTCTTC. It specifies CASKRDLGGEQFF.

V and J are TRBV9 and TRBJ2-1, with 8 bases identical to TRBD2. Per germline, CDR1 SGDLS and CDR2 YYNGEE. V lost 4 bases to trimming and J lost 11 bases; unmatched junction nucleotides: 14. This CDR3 has 15 residues. DNA for the CDR3: TGTGCCAGCAGCCTAGGGCGGGAGGTAGGGGTCCAGCAGTTCTTC. Protein product: CASSLGREVGVQQFF. The full variable domain, in which reference TRBV9 and TRBJ2-1 provide the parts outside the CDR3, is DSGVTQTPKHLITATGQRVTLRCSPRSGDLSVYWYQQSLDQGLQFLIQYYNGEERAKGNILERFSAQQFPDLHSELNLSSLELGDSALYFCASSLGREVGVQQFFGPGTRLTVL.

The rearrangement links TRBV10-1 to TRBJ2-2; 8 bases line up with TRBD1. CDR3 length: 15 residues. CDR1 is WNHNN, CDR2 SYGVQD, per germline (reference sequence). With V trimmed by 6 bases and J by 1 base, 4 bases remained unmatched. CDR3 coding DNA: TGCGCCAGCAGGGGGGGACAGGAGAACACCGGGGAGCTGTTTTTT. Its protein is CASRGGQENTGELFF.

The chain joins TRBV7-9 to TRBJ2-3, with a possible D match to TRBD2 (6 bases). The V and J ends lost 1 base and 9 bases respectively, with 11 bases between them. This CDR3 is 13 amino acids long. Per the germline V gene, CDR1 is SEHNR and CDR2 is FQNEAQ (reference sequence). CDR3 sequence reads: CASSLEDYTTQYF. The DNA of the CDR3 is TGTGCCAGCAGCTTAGAGGACTACACCACGCAGTATTTT.

This clone has more than one count but fewer than ten. The CDR3 loop reads CASRDNSYGYTF. CDR3 nucleotide sequence: TGTGCCAGCAGGGACAACAGCTATGGCTACACCTTC. The genes are TRBV9 and TRBJ1-2, with D maybe TRBD1 (5 bases). The length of the CDR3 is 12 residues. V lost 5 bases, J lost 4 bases, and 9 bases lay in between. Germline V lookup: CDR1 SGDLS, CDR2 YYNGEE.

In this sample, this clone turned up once. The V and J genes are TRBV5-1 and TRBJ1-6; the D is unclear. V was cut by 0 bases and J by 4 bases, with 11 bases left in between. The CDR3 is 16 residues long. From germline, CDR1 is SGHRS and CDR2 YFSETQ. CDR3 in DNA: TGCGCCAGCAGCTTGGCCAGCAGCGGGTATAATTCACCCCTCCACTTT. Encoded protein: CASSLASSGYNSPLHF.

This rearrangement joins TRBV5-1 to TRBJ2-7; weak D call: TRBD1 (6 bases). The germline CDR1 and CDR2 sequences are SGHRS and YFSETQ. Between the trimmed V and J ends, which lost 4 bases and 7 bases, there was a span of 15 bases. The CDR3 covers 13 residues. For the CDR3, the DNA is TGCGCCAGCAGCATCAACAGGGCGGGTGAGCAGTACTTC. This sequence encodes CASSINRAGEQYF.

The V gene is TRBV6-1, the J gene TRBJ2-7; 7 bases are shared with TRBD1. CDR1 MNHNS and CDR2 SASEGT come from the germline V gene. V was pared by 1 base and J by 6 bases, with 3 bases of the junction left unmatched. The CDR3 length is 13 residues. CDR3 residues: CASSEDRGGEQYF. CDR3 nucleotides: TGTGCCAGCAGTGAAGACAGGGGTGGCGAGCAGTACTTC.

The chain carries TRBV28 and TRBJ1-2; maybe TRBD1 (5 bases). Germline lookup yields CDR1 MDHEN and CDR2 SYDVKM. CDR3 length: 14 amino acids. Trimming took 6 bases from V and 8 from J, leaving 19 bases between them. The DNA of the CDR3 is TGTGCCAGCAGCCCCAGGTCCGCGGAGGGGGGCTACACCTTC. Protein sequence: CASSPRSAEGGYTF.

J is TRBJ1-1 and V is TRBV6-1, with D maybe TRBD1 (5 bases). V shed 2 bases and J shed 5 bases, with 15 bases lying between them. The CDR3 consists of 15 residues. CDR1 and CDR2 from the germline V gene are MNHNS and SASEGT. The CDR3 DNA reads TGTGCCAGCAGTGAACGCGCTTGGGGGGAAACTGAAGCTTTCTTT. This translates into CASSERAWGETEAFF.

The chain's CDR3 is CASSLDRANEKLFF. The CDR3 bases are TGTGCCAGCAGTTTAGACAGGGCAAATGAAAAACTGTTTTTT. The V gene is TRBV28, the J gene TRBJ1-4; TRBD1 aligns across 7 bases. After removal of 2 bases from V and 5 bases from J, the junction contained 2 bases not matched to a gene. The length of the CDR3 is 14 residues. Germline CDR1 is MDHEN and CDR2 is SYDVKM.

The V gene is TRBV7-3, the J gene TRBJ2-3, with D possibly being TRBD1 (5 bases). There are 15 residues in the CDR3. V shed 5 bases and J shed 5 bases, with 17 bases lying between them. Germline CDR1 and CDR2: SGHTA and FQGTGA. The CDR3 loop reads CASSPTGAWVDTQYF. Written as DNA, the CDR3 is TGTGCCAGCAGCCCCACTGGGGCCTGGGTAGATACGCAGTATTTT.

This clone was seen once. This chain connects TRBV2 to TRBJ2-7; possibly TRBD1 for D (7 bases). V lost 2 bases and J 2 bases, leaving 10 bases between the germline ends. In germline, CDR1 is SNHLY, CDR2 FYNNEI. The CDR3 has 14 amino acids. This chain's CDR3 is CASSEQGEAYEQYF. Written as DNA, the CDR3 is TGTGCCAGCAGTGAACAGGGGGAGGCCTACGAGCAGTACTTC. Using reference TRBV2 and TRBJ2-7 for the parts outside the CDR3, the full variable domain is EPEVTQTPSHQVTQMGQEVILRCVPISNHLYFYWYRQILGQKVEFLVSFYNNEISEKSEIFDDQFSVERPDGSNFTLKIRSTKLEDSAMYFCASSEQGEAYEQYFGPGTRLTVT.

The rearrangement joins TRBV10-1 to TRBJ2-7, with unresolved D. The CDR3 is made up of 11 amino acids. CDR1 is WNHNN, CDR2 SYGVQD, per germline (reference sequence). Trimming removed 4 bases from V and 10 bases from J, with 11 bases in between. Here the CDR3 reads CASSVDASQYF. DNA for the CDR3: TGCGCCAGCAGTGTAGATGCATCCCAGTACTTC.

This clone appeared once. The rearrangement joins TRBV7-9 to TRBJ1-2; 8 bases align to TRBD1. The CDR3 has 15 residues. The junction had 4 bases not matched to a gene; V was cut back by 1 base and J by 3 bases. CDR1 and CDR2 (germline): SEHNR, FQNEAQ (reference sequence). As DNA, the CDR3 is TGTGCCAGCAGCTTAGTGAAGACAGGGGACTATGGCTACACCTTC. Translation gives CASSLVKTGDYGYTF. Supplemented by reference TRBV7-9 and TRBJ1-2, the full variable domain reads DTGVSQNPRHKITKRGQNVTFRCDPISEHNRLYWYRQTLGQGPEFLTYFQNEAQLEKSRLLSDRFSAERPKGSFSTLEIQRTEQGDSAMYLCASSLVKTGDYGYTFGSGTRLTVV.

The rearrangement joins TRBV7-2 to TRBJ1-1; possibly TRBD1 for D (6 bases). V gave up 5 bases and J gave up 0 bases, with 13 bases separating them. Germline V gene data show CDR1 as SGHTA and CDR2 as FQGNSA. The CDR3 contains 15 residues. This CDR3 reads CASSPQTGLNTEAFF. As DNA, the CDR3 is TGTGCCAGCAGCCCCCAGACAGGACTGAACACTGAAGCTTTCTTT.